The TCR beta chain under discussion was sequenced for a study of CD8+ T cells in alopecia areata. Sequencing relied on a cDNA template that was reverse transcribed from extracted RNA. Sequencing was performed with immunoSEQ multiplex PCR; in TCRdb, only in-frame clones are kept and a portion is missing. The table shows more than 110,000 clones, with roughly 64% occurring only once. CDR1 SGHTA and CDR2 FQGNSA come from the germline V gene. The CDR3 has 14 residues. V lost 6 bases and J 2 bases, leaving 13 bases between the germline ends. Here the sequenced sample was CD4+ T cells sorted from blood, taken at week 0. V usage is TRBV7-2 and J usage is TRBJ2-5, with D perhaps matching TRBD2 (6 bases). The sequence came from a human donor with alopecia areata. CDR3 protein: CASSFDRGQETQYF. The DNA of the CDR3 is TGTGCCAGCAGTTTTGACCGGGGGCAAGAGACCCAGTACTTC.